The entry below describes one T cell receptor beta chain. This sample is part of a study of control samples from healthy donors and cancer patients. This CDR3 has 15 residues. Germline V gives CDR1 LNHDA, CDR2 SQIVND (reference sequence). V was shortened by 2 bases and J by 0 bases, with 10 bases between the two germline ends. The method was immunoSEQ multiplex PCR; TCRdb's version includes in-frame clones alone and lacks a portion of them. The table includes about 49,000 clones, around 85% detected once. Input material: PBMCs. This clonotype was sampled from a woman between 50 and 59 years old with lung cancer. The rearrangement links TRBV19 to TRBJ1-1; D is uncertain. The CDR3, as DNA: TGTGCCAGTAGTATAAATCTTGGTCTGAACACTGAAGCTTTCTTT. This gives the protein CASSINLGLNTEAFF.